The following is a T cell receptor beta chain sequence with its context. What it binds is not known. This entry comes from a study of blood T cells in healthy people across ages. Study outcomes and limitations: A strong correlation was found between TCR beta diversity and the percentage of naive T cells.

Next came a second PCR, run for about 7 to 12 cycles, which used a sample-barcoded 5' primer along with a J-beta primer mix. All cDNA molecules were each tagged by a template-switch adaptor with 12 random nucleotides. One entry per CDR3 protein results from TCRdb running MiXCR on the 5' RACE reads. The sample has approximately 320,000 distinct CDR3 sequences, 25% to 30% seen once; the top ten hold 25% to 30%. Germline V gives CDR1 SGHRS, CDR2 YFSETQ. V lost 0 bases, J lost 1 base, and 8 bases lay in between. The CDR3 is 15 residues long. Input material: blood. The receptor was isolated from a woman between 65 and 79 years old in good health. V usage is TRBV5-1 and J usage is TRBJ1-5, with unresolved D. CDR3 sequence reads: CASSLGTESNQPQHF. CDR3 in DNA: TGCGCCAGCAGCTTGGGGACGGAGAGCAATCAGCCCCAGCATTTT.